This is a list of T cell receptor beta chains from one sample in a study of blood T cell repertoires in COVID-19. Clones were sequenced by immunoSEQ multiplex PCR, and TCRdb holds only the in-frame ones, with some missing. Among around 190,000 clones listed, approximately 80% were seen once. The specimen was peripheral blood. These receptors came from a human donor in a cohort sampled during active COVID-19. Each CDR3 is given with its conserved first and last residue. D genes are given only for firm matches. Clone size is not always given. Where it is, it says once, few, many or a class for expanded clones.

j_call clone_size v_call d_call cdr3_aa cdr3_nt
TRBJ2-7 few TRBV10-1 TRBD1 CASSGQGTYEQYF TGCGCCAGCAGTGGACAGGGGACCTACGAGCAGTACTTC
TRBJ2-5 NA TRBV4-1 NA CASSQDLQRVQETQYF TGCGCCAGCAGCCAAGATTTACAGAGGGTCCAAGAGACCCAGTACTTC
TRBJ2-7 NA TRBV4-1 NA CASSQDSGQKSYEQYF TGCGCCAGCAGCCAAGATTCTGGGCAGAAATCCTACGAGCAGTACTTC
TRBJ2-1 NA TRBV2 NA CASSAQLDESYNEQFF TGTGCCAGCAGTGCTCAACTAGACGAATCCTACAATGAGCAGTTCTTC
TRBJ1-4 NA TRBV19 NA CASSIDLAVNEKLFF TGTGCCAGTAGTATAGATCTCGCAGTTAATGAAAAACTGTTTTTT
TRBJ1-1 NA TRBV3-1/TRBV3-2 NA CASGPAGGIGTEAFF TGTGCCAGCGGACCCGCGGGGGGGATTGGGACTGAAGCTTTCTTT
TRBJ2-1 NA TRBV18 NA CASSPRESDEQFF TGTGCCAGCTCACCGAGGGAGTCCGATGAGCAGTTCTTC
TRBJ1-6 NA TRBV5-8 NA CASSLRPPGGALHF TGTGCCAGCAGCTTGCGACCGCCCGGTGGAGCCCTCCACTTT
TRBJ1-5 NA TRBV21-1 NA CASSLRDRGLFFGNQPQHF TGTGCCAGCAGCCTCCGGGACAGGGGGCTTTTTTTTGGCAATCAGCCCCAGCATTTT
TRBJ2-2 few TRBV3-1/TRBV3-2 NA CASSQVLGEGTGELFF TGTGCCAGCAGCCAAGTACTCGGTGAGGGCACCGGGGAGCTGTTTTTT
TRBJ1-5 once TRBV28 TRBD1 CASSPVTGGFNQPQHF TGTGCCAGCAGTCCGGTGACAGGGGGCTTCAATCAGCCCCAGCATTTT
TRBJ1-5 NA TRBV27 TRBD1 CASRYRGTGDQPQHF TGTGCCAGCAGGTACCGAGGGACAGGGGATCAGCCCCAGCATTTT
TRBJ2-1 NA TRBV5-1 NA CASSSGLSSYNEQFF TGCGCCAGCAGCTCAGGGCTGAGCTCCTACAATGAGCAGTTCTTC
TRBJ1-1 NA TRBV28 TRBD1 CASSFPDRTGGADRAFF TGTGCCAGCAGTTTTCCGGACCGGACAGGGGGCGCTGATAGAGCTTTCTTT
TRBJ2-2 NA TRBV28 NA CASRKGLGTGELFF TGTGCCAGCAGGAAGGGGCTGGGCACCGGGGAGCTGTTTTTT
TRBJ1-1 NA TRBV28 NA CASTKGSVSEGEAFF TGTGCCAGCACCAAGGGGTCAGTATCGGAGGGTGAAGCTTTCTTT
TRBJ1-3 NA TRBV28 NA CASSSPNVYSGNTIYF TGTGCCAGCAGTTCGCCTAACGTCTACTCTGGAAACACCATATATTTT
TRBJ2-3 NA TRBV2 TRBD1 CASKGTARADTQYF TGTGCCAGCAAGGGGACAGCTAGGGCAGATACGCAGTATTTT
TRBJ2-7 NA TRBV5-1 TRBD2 CASSLMTSGSNEQYF TGCGCCAGCAGCTTGATGACTAGCGGGAGTAACGAGCAGTACTTC
TRBJ2-3 NA TRBV19 TRBD2 CASSSPSGVSTDTQYF TGTGCCAGTAGTTCGCCTAGCGGGGTGAGCACAGATACGCAGTATTTT
TRBJ2-6 NA TRBV28 NA CASSMTAPPGANVLTF TGTGCCAGCAGTATGACAGCACCCCCTGGGGCCAACGTCCTGACTTTC
TRBJ2-2 once TRBV2 NA CASRPKRTGELFF TGTGCCAGCAGGCCAAAGCGGACCGGGGAGCTGTTTTTT
TRBJ2-3 NA TRBV7-9 NA CASSLGHTTDTQYF TGTGCCAGCAGCTTAGGACATACCACAGATACGCAGTATTTT
TRBJ2-1 NA TRBV9 NA CASSVGGRSYNEQFF TGTGCCAGCAGCGTAGGTGGGAGGTCCTACAATGAGCAGTTCTTC
TRBJ2-4 NA TRBV6-5 TRBD2 CASSRSGILNIQYF TGTGCCAGCAGCCGTAGCGGGATTTTAAACATTCAGTACTTC
TRBJ1-5 NA TRBV7-4 NA CASSCQRPQHF TGTGCCAGCAGCTGCCAGCGGCCCCAGCATTTT
TRBJ1-4 NA TRBV30 NA CAWSRRTNEKLFF TGTGCCTGGTCCAGAAGAACTAATGAAAAACTGTTTTTT
TRBJ1-1 NA TRBV7-8 NA CASSLALGGNTEAFF TGTGCCAGCAGCTTAGCGTTGGGGGGAAACACTGAAGCTTTCTTT
TRBJ2-7 NA TRBV10-3 TRBD2 CAISDPGTSGSYEQYF TGTGCCATCAGTGACCCCGGGACTAGCGGGAGCTACGAGCAGTACTTC
TRBJ2-1 NA TRBV12-5 TRBD2 CASGLWAGGNNEQFF TGTGCTAGTGGTTTGTGGGCGGGAGGTAACAATGAGCAGTTCTTC
TRBJ2-7 NA TRBV28 NA CASSRTGGTYEQYF TGTGCCAGCAGCCGAACGGGGGGCACCTACGAGCAGTACTTC
TRBJ2-1 NA TRBV15 TRBD2 CATSRDLSGTSLYSEQFF TGTGCCACCAGCAGAGATCTAAGCGGGACTAGTCTCTACAGTGAGCAGTTCTTC
TRBJ2-2 NA TRBV30 TRBD2 CAWRGGVARGTGELFF TGTGCCTGGAGGGGAGGGGTAGCCCGGGGCACCGGGGAGCTGTTTTTT
TRBJ2-5 once TRBV6-6 TRBD2 CASLLGLARGGAQYF TGTGCCAGCCTCCTTGGACTAGCGAGGGGAGGGGCCCAGTACTTC
TRBJ2-7 many TRBV19 TRBD1 CASSTGQGPEYF TGTGCCAGTAGTACGGGACAGGGTCCGGAGTACTTC
TRBJ2-1 NA TRBV25-1 TRBD1 CASSGQGRNEQFF TGTGCCAGCAGTGGACAGGGGCGCAATGAGCAGTTCTTC
TRBJ2-1 few TRBV5-4 NA CASSLEGVGLRSYNEQFF TGTGCCAGCAGCTTGGAAGGAGTCGGGTTACGCTCCTACAATGAGCAGTTCTTC
TRBJ2-5 once TRBV6-2/TRBV6-3 TRBD2 CASSPTLAGSQETQYF TGTGCCAGCAGTCCCACGCTAGCGGGAAGTCAAGAGACCCAGTACTTC
TRBJ2-2 NA TRBV13 NA CASSRVSNTGELFF TGTGCCAGCAGCCGGGTATCGAACACCGGGGAGCTGTTTTTT
TRBJ2-7 many TRBV30 NA CAWSAYSSYEQYF TGTGCCTGGAGTGCGTACAGCTCCTACGAGCAGTACTTC
TRBJ2-1 NA TRBV27 NA CASRPRGGHNYNEQFF TGTGCCAGCAGGCCCCGAGGGGGACACAACTACAATGAGCAGTTCTTC
TRBJ2-5 NA TRBV2 TRBD2 CASSRGLAETQYF TGTGCCAGCAGTCGAGGACTAGCCGAGACCCAGTACTTC
TRBJ1-2 NA TRBV3-1/TRBV3-2 NA CASSQDSYGYTF TGTGCCAGCAGCCAGGACAGCTATGGCTACACCTTC
TRBJ2-3 NA TRBV30 TRBD1 CAWSGQGSTDTQYF TGTGCCTGGAGTGGACAGGGCAGCACAGATACGCAGTATTTT
TRBJ1-2 few TRBV18 NA CASSPPGRGGYTF TGTGCCAGCTCACCCCCCGGGAGGGGCGGCTACACCTTC
TRBJ2-1 NA TRBV7-2 TRBD2 CASSLSSGTNEQFF TGTGCCAGCAGCTTATCTAGCGGGACCAATGAGCAGTTCTTC
TRBJ2-7 NA TRBV4-2 TRBD1 CASSQETGQGSYEQYF TGTGCCAGCAGCCAAGAGACGGGACAGGGCTCCTACGAGCAGTACTTC
TRBJ2-5 NA TRBV27 TRBD1 CASSPGQGVYQETQYF TGTGCCAGCAGCCCTGGACAGGGGGTGTACCAAGAGACCCAGTACTTC
TRBJ2-7 NA TRBV12-3/TRBV12-4 NA CASSLRLAGEQYF TGTGCCAGCAGTTTAAGGCTAGCTGGGGAGCAGTACTTC
TRBJ1-2 NA TRBV18 NA CASSPAAELGYTF TGTGCCAGCTCACCGGCGGCAGAACTTGGCTACACCTTC
TRBJ2-1 NA TRBV2 TRBD2 CASRGLGGYNEQFF TGTGCCAGCAGGGGACTAGGGGGGTACAATGAGCAGTTCTTC
TRBJ2-7 NA TRBV11-2 NA CASSFQWDTTYEQYF TGTGCCAGCAGCTTTCAATGGGACACGACCTACGAGCAGTACTTC
TRBJ2-2 NA TRBV6-1 TRBD1 CASSEDRGGTGELFF TGTGCCAGCAGTGAGGACAGGGGTGGCACCGGGGAGCTGTTTTTT
TRBJ2-5 NA TRBV7-5 NA CARSFPRLAGGDETQYF TGTGCCAGAAGCTTCCCCAGACTAGCGGGAGGTGATGAGACCCAGTACTTC